These 14 T cell receptor beta chains share one sample of origin, sequenced in a study of T cells in Graves' hyperthyroidism and ophthalmopathy (dated by TCRdb to between 2017 and 2020). The library was produced with multiplex PCR. Sequencing instrument: Illumina HiSeq 2000. The TCR beta CDR3 regions were amplified from RNA transcripts. The TCR CDR3 was subjected to a first round of RT-PCR using the HTBI primer set and the Qiagen OneStep RT-PCR kit. TCRdb redid the processing of the public reads, applying fastp at Q25 and MiXCR, and retained in-frame beta chains. Records with the same CDR3 protein are collapsed into one entry carrying the most frequent genes and DNA. Counted in this sample were 500,000 to 750,000 distinct CDR3 sequences; roughly 46% of them appeared once. Around 7.7% of the sample comes from the top ten. Sequenced input: peripheral blood or thyroid tissue (not recorded which). These receptors were taken from a woman aged 18-30 years with Graves' hyperthyroidism.

This clonotype has a count of ten or more. A much larger clone lies a single base off, so this may be a read error. This chain joins TRBV7-9 and TRBJ1-2; D remains unclear. The CDR3 covers 13 residues. The germline V gene encodes CDR1 SEHNR and CDR2 FQNEAQ (reference sequence). The CDR3 sequence is CASSSDGLAGYAF. Written as DNA, the CDR3 is TGTGCCAGCAGCTCGGACGGACTAGCTGGCTACGCCTTC. The full variable domain, its missing parts supplied by reference TRBV7-9 and TRBJ1-2, is DTGVSQNPRHKITKRGQNVTFRCDPISEHNRLYWYRQTLGQGPEFLTYFQNEAQLEKSRLLSDRFSAERPKGSFSTLEIQRTEQGDSAMYLCASSSDGLAGYAFGSGTRLTVV.

This clonotype was observed many times. The CDR3 protein is CASSWGRVNTEAFF. The CDR3 coding sequence is TGTGCCAGCAGTTGGGGCAGAGTGAACACTGAAGCTTTCTTT. This sequence joins TRBV12-3 or TRBV12-4 and TRBJ1-1, with TRBD1 as a possible D gene (5 bases). The CDR3 is 14 amino acids. Trimming stripped 4 bases from V and 0 bases from J, with 9 bases between.

This sequence joins TRBV7-2 and TRBJ1-5; no firm D call. Germline loops: CDR1 SGHTA, CDR2 FQGNSA. The V gene lost 3 bases and the J gene lost 4 bases, with 7 bases spanning the gap. This CDR3 is 13 amino acids long. Here the CDR3 reads CASSFSFNQPQHF. In nucleotides, the CDR3 is TGTGCCAGCAGCTTTAGTTTTAATCAGCCCCAGCATTTT.

The chain couples TRBV7-3 to TRBJ2-1; TRBD1 aligns across 8 bases. There are 13 residues in the CDR3. CDR1 is SGHTA, CDR2 FQGTGA, per germline. J lost 9 bases, V lost 4 bases, and 5 bases had no gene match. The CDR3 is CASSSTGAVEQFF. CDR3 in DNA: TGTGCCAGCAGCTCGACAGGGGCGGTTGAGCAGTTCTTC. The full variable domain, its missing parts supplied by reference TRBV7-3 and TRBJ2-1, is GAGVSQTPSNKVTEKGKYVELRCDPISGHTALYWYRQSLGQGPEFLIYFQGTGAADDSGLPNDRFFAVRPEGSVSTLKIQRTERGDSAVYLCASSSTGAVEQFFGPGTRLTVL.

With regard to this clonotype: A read error may account for a junction end that differs from germline. V usage is TRBV5-1 and J usage is TRBJ1-1; 9 bases fit TRBD1. The V gene's germline CDR1 is SGHRS and CDR2 YFSETQ. This CDR3 is built from 14 residues. The CDR3 nucleotides read TGCGCCAGCAGCTGGACCTGGACAGGGGAGGGAGCTTTCTTC. Protein: CASSWTWTGEGAFF.

The V call is TRBV29-1, the J call TRBJ2-5; 12 positions match TRBD2. The CDR3 runs to 13 residues. Germline V lookup: CDR1 SQVTM, CDR2 ANQGSEA. V lost 8 bases, J lost 3 bases, and 4 bases stayed unmatched. For the CDR3, the DNA is TGCAGCCAACGACTAGCGGGAGAAGAGACCCAGTACTTC. Translation gives CSQRLAGEETQYF.

As concerns this clonotype: The CDR3 does not end in the conserved phenylalanine or tryptophan, so this is likely a read error. The DNA is left out, because the CDR3 cannot be placed on it with certainty; the CDR3 is given as TCRdb lists it. J is TRBJ1-1 and V is TRBV20-1; the table's TRBD1 call for D was not verified on the DNA. The V gene's germline CDR1 is DFQATT and CDR2 SNEGSKA (reference sequence). The CDR3 has 16 residues if both end residues are counted. The CDR3 here is CSARGGGRTMATPSVR.

There are many counts of this clonotype. V is TRBV11-2 and J is TRBJ1-5, with TRBD1 matching over 7 bases. The CDR3 loop spans 16 amino acids. V trimming: 1 base; J trimming: 3 bases; junction bases outside the gene matches: 6. Germline V gene data show CDR1 as SGHAT and CDR2 as FQNNGV. CDR3 sequence: CASSLGDRVDNQPQHF. CDR3 nucleotides: TGTGCCAGCAGCTTAGGCGACAGGGTCGACAATCAGCCCCAGCATTTT.

The chain recombines TRBV5-6 with TRBJ1-3; TRBD1 matches at 12 bases. V shed 0 bases, J shed 8 bases, and the junction held 3 bases outside the gene matches. Germline V gene data show CDR1 as SGHDT and CDR2 as YYEEEE. The CDR3 is made up of 15 amino acids. For the CDR3, the DNA is TGTGCCAGCAGCTTGGGGGACAGGGGGCGTTACACCATATATTTT. It is translated as CASSLGDRGRYTIYF.

The V call is TRBV7-2, the J call TRBJ1-2, with D unresolved. CDR3 length: 14 residues. The V and J ends lost 5 bases and 8 bases respectively, with 18 bases between them. In germline, CDR1 is SGHTA, CDR2 FQGNSA. CDR3 protein: CASSLPGFLDGYTF. The CDR3 coding sequence is TGTGCCAGCAGCCTCCCTGGGTTCCTGGACGGCTACACCTTC.

For this clonotype: Possible read error: a much larger clone is one base away. This rearrangement joins TRBV12-3 or TRBV12-4 to TRBJ2-2, with a tentative D call TRBD1 (6 bases). This CDR3 has 14 residues. The CDR3 sequence: CASIQGGDTGEPFF. For the CDR3, the DNA is TGTGCCAGCATCCAAGGGGGTGACACCGGGGAGCCGTTTTTT.

Many counts were recorded for this clonotype. The rearrangement joins TRBV4-1 to TRBJ1-5, with 7 positions matching TRBD1. The V segment lost 4 bases and the J segment 0 bases; nucleotides outside the gene matches: 9. The CDR3 length is 17 residues. Per germline, CDR1 MGHRA and CDR2 YSYEKL. The CDR3 DNA reads TGCGCCAGCAGCCCCCTGACAGGACAGGTTAGCAATCAGCCCCAGCATTTT. This translates into CASSPLTGQVSNQPQHF.

This clonotype has a count of ten or more. This chain uses TRBV29-1 with TRBJ2-7, with TRBD1 matching 7 bases. V trimming: 1 base; J trimming: 1 base; junction bases outside the gene matches: 4. From germline, CDR1 is SQVTM and CDR2 ANQGSEA. The length of the CDR3 is 14 residues. The CDR3 reads CSVEGQGESYEQYF. CDR3 nucleotides: TGCAGCGTTGAAGGGCAGGGGGAGTCCTACGAGCAGTACTTC.

The gene calls are TRBV7-8 and TRBJ2-7; 12 positions match TRBD2. CDR3 length equals 14 residues. Per the germline V gene, CDR1 is SGHVS and CDR2 is FQNEAQ. Germline trimming cut 6 bases from V and 7 bases from J; bases unmatched to any gene: 7. DNA for the CDR3: TGTGCCAGCAGTACTAGCGGGGGGTACAATGAGCAGTACTTC. It is translated as CASSTSGGYNEQYF.